These 8 T cell receptor beta chains were sequenced from one sample in a study of identical twins. TCRdb passed the 5' RACE reads through MiXCR, listing each CDR3 protein once. This table has 350,000 to 400,000 distinct CDR3 sequences, approximately 8.7% appearing once. The sample taken for sequencing was naive T cells sorted from blood. These receptors were obtained from a woman aged 45-65 years in good health.

The genes are TRBV29-1 and TRBJ2-1; possible D gene TRBD2, 5 bases. This CDR3 has 14 amino acids. The germline CDR1 and CDR2 sequences are SQVTM and ANQGSEA. Trimming removed 2 bases from V and 10 bases from J, with 18 bases in between. The CDR3 spells CSVEKYKRPGEQFF. In DNA form, the CDR3 reads TGCAGCGTTGAAAAGTACAAGCGCCCGGGGGAGCAGTTCTTC.

This clonotype was observed at least ten times. J is TRBJ2-2 and V is TRBV4-1, with D unclear. Trimming shortened V by 1 base and J by 7 bases, and 7 bases separated the two germline ends. Germline CDR1 reads MGHRA; CDR2 reads YSYEKL. This CDR3 comprises 13 residues. The CDR3: CASSQGPGGELFF. The CDR3 region has the DNA TGCGCCAGCAGCCAAGGACCGGGCGGGGAGCTGTTTTTT.

This rearrangement joins TRBV7-8 to TRBJ2-7; D is possibly TRBD1 (5 bases). V lost 4 bases and J lost 4, with 8 bases in between. Germline V gives CDR1 SGHVS, CDR2 FQNEAQ. The CDR3 contains 12 residues. The CDR3 DNA reads as TGTGCCAGCAGCTATAGGGGATACGAGCAGTACTTC. This sequence encodes CASSYRGYEQYF.

In this sample, this clonotype turned up a few times. The chain is built from TRBV20-1 and TRBJ2-1; tentatively, D is TRBD1 (5 bases). There are 15 residues in the CDR3. Trimming cost V 0 bases and J 0 bases, with 9 bases left between them. The V gene's germline CDR1 is DFQATT and CDR2 SNEGSKA (reference sequence). The CDR3 DNA reads as TGCAGTGCTAGAGATACAGGCTTCTCCTACAATGAGCAGTTCTTC. Amino acid sequence: CSARDTGFSYNEQFF.

This clonotype was seen repeatedly, ten times or more. This chain joins TRBV10-3 and TRBJ2-5; no firm D call. CDR1 and CDR2 (germline): ENHRY, SYGVKD. The CDR3 length is 14 residues. V was clipped by 9 bases and J by 0 bases, with 14 bases between them. The CDR3 DNA reads TGTGCCATTAAATCAGGATCCGACCAAGAGACCCAGTACTTC. It codes for CAIKSGSDQETQYF.

Only a few counts were recorded for this clonotype. The V and J genes are TRBV12-3 or TRBV12-4 and TRBJ2-2; D may be TRBD1 (5 bases). V shed 6 bases and J shed 0 bases, with 17 bases lying between them. This CDR3 spans 17 amino acids. The CDR3 sequence is CASSRHGQGANTGELFF. The CDR3 DNA reads as TGTGCCAGCAGCCGCCATGGGCAGGGTGCGAACACCGGGGAGCTGTTTTTT.

This clonotype occurred a few times. V and J are TRBV7-6 and TRBJ1-5; no clear D. Per germline, CDR1 SGHVS and CDR2 FNYEAQ. The CDR3 is 15 amino acids. V lost 5 bases and J lost 3, with 14 bases in between. Here the CDR3 reads CASSPLSRVNQPQHF. CDR3 nucleotides: TGTGCCAGCAGCCCCCTATCTAGGGTCAATCAGCCCCAGCATTTT.

A few counts support this clonotype. V usage is TRBV5-1 and J usage is TRBJ2-5, with 12 bases aligning to TRBD2. Germline V lookup: CDR1 SGHRS, CDR2 YFSETQ. The CDR3 has 15 amino acids. The V and J ends lost 4 bases and 5 bases, in that order; junction bases with no gene match: 6. CDR3 in amino acids: CASSPSGRAEETQYF. The CDR3 nucleotides read TGCGCCAGCAGCCCTAGCGGGAGGGCCGAGGAGACCCAGTACTTC. The whole variable domain, remainder taken from reference TRBV5-1 and TRBJ2-5, is KAGVTQTPRYLIKTRGQQVTLSCSPISGHRSVSWYQQTPGQGLQFLFEYFSETQRNKGNFPGRFSGRQFSNSRSEMNVSTLELGDSALYLCASSPSGRAEETQYFGPGTRLLVL.